These 4 T cell receptor beta chains were sequenced from one sample in a study of T cells in Graves' hyperthyroidism and ophthalmopathy. TCR beta CDR3 regions were amplified from RNA transcripts. TCR CDR3 underwent first-round RT-PCR with the HTBI primer set. TCRdb itself ran the multiplex PCR reads through MiXCR, one entry per CDR3 protein. Of about 420,000 distinct CDR3 sequences in the sample, 15% to 19% were seen once. Input material: blood. The receptor source for this set is a woman under 30 with Graves' hyperthyroidism.

This clonotype has only a few counts. The CDR3 region is CASSSIISYEQYF. The CDR3 coding sequence is TGTGCCAGCAGCTCCATTATCTCCTACGAGCAGTACTTC. The chain employs TRBV7-2 and TRBJ2-7, with D hard to call. Germline loops: CDR1 SGHTA, CDR2 FQGNSA. Trimming removed 4 bases from V and 0 bases from J, with 7 bases in between. The CDR3 consists of 13 residues.

Many counts were recorded for this clonotype. V gene TRBV6-2 or TRBV6-3 combines with J gene TRBJ1-1; TRBD1 agrees at 7 bases. The CDR3 sequence is 15 residues long. Germline lookup yields CDR1 MNHEY and CDR2 SVGEGT. V lost 0 bases, J lost 4 bases, and 5 bases stayed unmatched. The CDR3 DNA reads TGTGCCAGCAGTTACTCTAGACAGGGAAGCACTGAAGCTTTCTTT. Amino acids: CASSYSRQGSTEAFF.

This chain connects TRBV28 to TRBJ1-6; 7 positions agree with TRBD1. This CDR3 region has 16 residues. From germline, CDR1 is MDHEN and CDR2 SYDVKM. With V trimmed by 4 bases and J by 9 bases, 12 bases remained unmatched. In DNA form, the CDR3 reads TGTGCCAGCAGTTCGGCTTCGGGACAGTGGGCTTCACCCCTCCACTTT. Protein sequence: CASSSASGQWASPLHF.

This clonotype has just a few counts. The chain carries TRBV28 and TRBJ2-6, with 10 positions matching TRBD1. Germline V gene sequence: CDR1 MDHEN, CDR2 SYDVKM. The CDR3 runs to 17 residues. V gave up 5 bases and J gave up 3 bases; unmatched junction bases: 7. This CDR3 is CASSRQGARFGANVLTF. CDR3 nucleotides: TGTGCCAGCAGTAGACAGGGGGCTCGATTTGGGGCCAACGTCCTGACTTTC.